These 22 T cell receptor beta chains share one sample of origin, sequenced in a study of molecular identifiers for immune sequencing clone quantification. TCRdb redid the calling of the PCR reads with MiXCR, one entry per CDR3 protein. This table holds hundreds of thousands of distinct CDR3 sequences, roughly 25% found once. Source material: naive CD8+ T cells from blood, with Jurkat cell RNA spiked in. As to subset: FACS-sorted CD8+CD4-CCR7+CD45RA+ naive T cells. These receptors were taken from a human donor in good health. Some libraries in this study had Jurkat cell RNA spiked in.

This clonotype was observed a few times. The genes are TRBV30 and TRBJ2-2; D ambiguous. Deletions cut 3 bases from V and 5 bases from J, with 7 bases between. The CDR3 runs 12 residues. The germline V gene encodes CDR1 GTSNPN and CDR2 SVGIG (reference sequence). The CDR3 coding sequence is TGTGCCTGGAGGTGGGGAACCGGGGAGCTGTTTTTT. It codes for CAWRWGTGELFF.

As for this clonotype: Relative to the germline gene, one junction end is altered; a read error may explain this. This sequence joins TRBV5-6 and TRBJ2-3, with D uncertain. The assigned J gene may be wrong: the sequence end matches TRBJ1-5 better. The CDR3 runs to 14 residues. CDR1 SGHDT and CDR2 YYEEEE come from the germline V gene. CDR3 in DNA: TGTACCAGCAGCTTGGAGGGTTTAATGGATACGCAGCATTTT. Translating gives CTSSLEGLMDTQHF.

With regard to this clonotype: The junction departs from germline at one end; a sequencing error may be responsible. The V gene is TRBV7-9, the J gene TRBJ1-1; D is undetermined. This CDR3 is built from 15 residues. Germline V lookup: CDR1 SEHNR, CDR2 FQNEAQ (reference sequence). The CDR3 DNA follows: TGTGCCAGCAGCTTATTCGATGAGATGATCACTGAAGCTTCCTTT. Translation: CASSLFDEMITEASF. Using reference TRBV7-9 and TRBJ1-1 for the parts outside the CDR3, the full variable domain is DTGVSQNPRHKITKRGQNVTFRCDPISEHNRLYWYRQTLGQGPEFLTYFQNEAQLEKSRLLSDRFSAERPKGSFSTLEIQRTEQGDSAMYLCASSLFDEMITEASFGQGTRLTVV.

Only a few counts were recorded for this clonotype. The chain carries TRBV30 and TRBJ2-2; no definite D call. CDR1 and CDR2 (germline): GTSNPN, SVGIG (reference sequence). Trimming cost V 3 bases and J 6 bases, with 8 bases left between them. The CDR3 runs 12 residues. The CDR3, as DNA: TGTGCCTGGAGGCCAGAGCCCGGGGAGCTGTTTTTT. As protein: CAWRPEPGELFF.

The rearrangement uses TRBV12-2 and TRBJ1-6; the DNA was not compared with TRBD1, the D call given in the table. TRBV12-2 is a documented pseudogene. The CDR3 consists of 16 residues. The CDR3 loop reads CASRPNGQRDNSPLHF. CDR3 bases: TGTGCAAGTCGCCCAAACGGACAGCGCGATAATTCACCCCTCCACTTT.

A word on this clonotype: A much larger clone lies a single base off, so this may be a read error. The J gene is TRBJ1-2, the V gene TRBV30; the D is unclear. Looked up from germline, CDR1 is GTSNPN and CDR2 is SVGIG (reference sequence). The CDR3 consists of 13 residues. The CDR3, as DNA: TGTGCCTGGGAGTCGGGCAATAACTATGGCTTCACCTTC. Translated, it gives CAWESGNNYGFTF.

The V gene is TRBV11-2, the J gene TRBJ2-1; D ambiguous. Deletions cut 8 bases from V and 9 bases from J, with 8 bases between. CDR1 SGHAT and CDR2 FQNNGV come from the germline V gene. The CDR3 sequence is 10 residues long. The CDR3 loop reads CASGGLEQFF. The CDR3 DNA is TGTGCCAGCGGCGGCCTTGAGCAGTTCTTC.

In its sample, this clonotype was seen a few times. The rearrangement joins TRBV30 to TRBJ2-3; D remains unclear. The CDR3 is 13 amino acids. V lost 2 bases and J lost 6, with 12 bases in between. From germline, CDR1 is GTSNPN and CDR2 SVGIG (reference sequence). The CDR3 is CAWSKLNPDTQYF. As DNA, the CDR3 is TGTGCCTGGAGTAAACTCAACCCGGATACGCAGTATTTT.

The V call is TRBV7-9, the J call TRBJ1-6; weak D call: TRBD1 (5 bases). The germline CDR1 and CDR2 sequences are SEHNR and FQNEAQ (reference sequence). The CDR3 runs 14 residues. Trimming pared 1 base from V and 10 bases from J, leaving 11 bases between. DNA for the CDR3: TGTGCCAGCAGCTTAGGGCAGGGCCGCTCACCCCTCCACTTT. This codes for CASSLGQGRSPLHF.

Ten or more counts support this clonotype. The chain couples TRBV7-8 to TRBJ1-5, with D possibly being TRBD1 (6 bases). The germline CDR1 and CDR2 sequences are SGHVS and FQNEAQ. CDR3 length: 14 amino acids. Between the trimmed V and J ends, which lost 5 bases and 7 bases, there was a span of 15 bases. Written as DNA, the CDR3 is TGTGCCAGCAGCCCCGGACGGCAGGGGCAGCCCCAGCATTTT. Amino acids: CASSPGRQGQPQHF.

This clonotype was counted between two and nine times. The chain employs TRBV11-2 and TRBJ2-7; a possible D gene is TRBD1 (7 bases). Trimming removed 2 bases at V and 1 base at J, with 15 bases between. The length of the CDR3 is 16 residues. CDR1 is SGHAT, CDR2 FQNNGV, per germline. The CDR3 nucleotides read TGTGCCAGCAGCTTACCCTGGGGGGACAGTTCCTACGAGCAGTACTTC. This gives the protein CASSLPWGDSSYEQYF. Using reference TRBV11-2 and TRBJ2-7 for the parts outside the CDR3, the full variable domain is EAGVAQSPRYKIIEKRQSVAFWCNPISGHATLYWYQQILGQGPKLLIQFQNNGVVDDSQLPKDRFSAERLKGVDSTLKIQPAKLEDSAVYLCASSLPWGDSSYEQYFGPGTRLTVT.

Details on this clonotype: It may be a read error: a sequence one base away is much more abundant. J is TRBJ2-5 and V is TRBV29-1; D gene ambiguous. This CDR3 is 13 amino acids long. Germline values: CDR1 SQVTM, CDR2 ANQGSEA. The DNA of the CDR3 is TGCAGCGTTGATGTCCGGAACCAAGAGCCCCAGTACTTC. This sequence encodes CSVDVRNQEPQYF. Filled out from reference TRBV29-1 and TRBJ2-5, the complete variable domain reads SAVISQKPSRDICQRGTSLTIQCQVDSQVTMMFWYRQQPGQSLTLIATANQGSEATYESGFVIDKFPISRPNLTFSTLTVSNMSPEDSSIYLCSVDVRNQEPQYFGPGTRLLVL.

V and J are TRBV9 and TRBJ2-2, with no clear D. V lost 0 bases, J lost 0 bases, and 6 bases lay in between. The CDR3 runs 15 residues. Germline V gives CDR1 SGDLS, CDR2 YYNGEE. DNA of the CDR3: TGTGCCAGCAGCGTAGCCACCGCGAACACCGGGGAGCTGTTTTTT. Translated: CASSVATANTGELFF.

This CDR3 reads CTTPGPRQYGYTF. The CDR3 bases are TGCACCACCCCGGGCCCCCGACAGTATGGCTACACCTTC. This rearrangement joins TRBV1 to TRBJ1-2; the listed D gene, TRBD1, was not tested against the DNA. TRBV1 is described as a pseudogene. This CDR3 contains 13 residues.

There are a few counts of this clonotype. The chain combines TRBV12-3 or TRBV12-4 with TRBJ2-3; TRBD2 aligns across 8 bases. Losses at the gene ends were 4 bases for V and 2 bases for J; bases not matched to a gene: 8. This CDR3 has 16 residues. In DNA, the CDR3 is TGTGCCAGCAGTTCCAGGACTAGCCCTGACACAGATACGCAGTATTTT. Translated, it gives CASSSRTSPDTDTQYF.

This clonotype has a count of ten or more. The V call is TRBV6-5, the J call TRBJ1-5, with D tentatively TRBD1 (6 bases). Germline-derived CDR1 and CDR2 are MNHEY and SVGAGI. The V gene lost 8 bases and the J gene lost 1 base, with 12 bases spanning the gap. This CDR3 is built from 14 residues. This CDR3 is CASDTGMSNQPQHF. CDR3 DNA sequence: TGTGCCAGCGATACAGGGATGAGCAATCAGCCCCAGCATTTT.

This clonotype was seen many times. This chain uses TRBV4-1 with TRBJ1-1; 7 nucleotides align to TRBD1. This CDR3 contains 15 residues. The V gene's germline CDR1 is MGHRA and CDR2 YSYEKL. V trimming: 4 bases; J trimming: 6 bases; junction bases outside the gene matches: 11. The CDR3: CASSPLSQGIAEAFF. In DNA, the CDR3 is TGCGCCAGCAGCCCCCTGTCACAGGGGATAGCTGAAGCTTTCTTT.

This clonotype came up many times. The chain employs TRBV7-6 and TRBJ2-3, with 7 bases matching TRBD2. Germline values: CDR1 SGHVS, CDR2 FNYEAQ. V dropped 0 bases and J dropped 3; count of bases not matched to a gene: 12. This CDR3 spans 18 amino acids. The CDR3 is CASSLAVTAGVLTDTQYF. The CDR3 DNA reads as TGTGCCAGCAGCTTAGCTGTGACGGCGGGAGTTCTTACAGATACGCAGTATTTT.

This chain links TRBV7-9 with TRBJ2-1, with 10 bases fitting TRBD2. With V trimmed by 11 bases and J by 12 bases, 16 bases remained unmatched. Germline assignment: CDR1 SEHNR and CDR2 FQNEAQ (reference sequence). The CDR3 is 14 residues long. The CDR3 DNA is TGTGCCCGCCGCTTTACTAGCGGGGCCCCTGCGCAGTTCTTC. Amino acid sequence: CARRFTSGAPAQFF.

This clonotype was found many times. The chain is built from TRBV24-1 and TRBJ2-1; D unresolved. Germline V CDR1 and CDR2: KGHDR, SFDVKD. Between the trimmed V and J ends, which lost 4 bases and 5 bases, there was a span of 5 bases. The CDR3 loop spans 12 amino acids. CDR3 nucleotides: TGTGCCACCAGTGAGGGGAACAATGAGCAGTTCTTC. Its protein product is CATSEGNNEQFF.

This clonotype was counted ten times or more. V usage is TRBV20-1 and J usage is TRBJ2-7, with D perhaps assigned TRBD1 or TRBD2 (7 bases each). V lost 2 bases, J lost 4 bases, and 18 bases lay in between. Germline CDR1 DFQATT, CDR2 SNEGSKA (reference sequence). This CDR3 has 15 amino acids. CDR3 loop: CSARSREGAGYEQYF. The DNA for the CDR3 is TGCAGTGCTAGATCAAGGGAGGGGGCGGGGTACGAGCAGTACTTC.

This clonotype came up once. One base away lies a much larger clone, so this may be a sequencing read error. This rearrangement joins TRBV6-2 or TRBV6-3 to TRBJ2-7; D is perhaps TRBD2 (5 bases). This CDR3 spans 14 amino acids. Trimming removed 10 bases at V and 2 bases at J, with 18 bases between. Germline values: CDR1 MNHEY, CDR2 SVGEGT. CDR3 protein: CATSRRLLAYEQYF. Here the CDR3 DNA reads TGTGCCACTTCCAGACGACTATTAGCCTACGAGCAGTACTTC.